Only a few counts were recorded for the clone carrying this T cell receptor beta chain. The antigen remains unidentified. As the CDR3 is not closed by the conserved phenylalanine or tryptophan, this likely results from a read error. This record belongs to a study of regulatory T cells in long-lasting Graves disease. The authors built TCR beta libraries using iRepertoire HTBI primers and Arm-PCR of CDR3 regions. Via MiXCR, TCRdb re-called the multiplex PCR reads, giving one row per CDR3 protein. In the table there are 620,000 or so distinct CDR3 sequences, less than 20% of which are singletons. Trimming removed 4 bases at V and 10 bases at J, with 20 bases between. The germline gives CDR1 MNHEY, CDR2 SVGEGT. This CDR3 comprises 15 residues. The study's findings and limits: The sample size was small, and this may have reduced accuracy.

Time point defined: newly diagnosed GD, antithyroid drugs for less than 3 months. Isolated PBMC RNA provided the starting material for the TCR library. This sample also appeared in a second study, on T cells in Graves' hyperthyroidism and ophthalmopathy. As reported in that work: Among the patients, aged 18 to 65, hyperthyroidism was newly diagnosed and had lasted under 2 months. Stable hyperthyroidism and ophthalmopathy were separated using 13 V-J signatures.

Sequencing was performed on peripheral blood mononuclear cells (PBMCs), taken at new diagnosis, from a patient treated with antithyroid drugs. The rearrangement links TRBV6-2 or TRBV6-3 to TRBJ2-1; no clear D gene. This receptor was identified in a young woman with Graves disease. CDR3 loop: CASSFQDGFLREQFL. As DNA, the CDR3 is TGTGCCAGCAGTTTCCAGGACGGGTTCTTGAGAGAGCAGTTCCTC.